The rows below give T cell receptor beta chains drawn from one sample of a study of blood T cell repertoires in COVID-19. Some clones are missing from TCRdb's copy, which holds only in-frame ones; the method was immunoSEQ multiplex PCR. This table holds 150,000 to 200,000 clones, 80% to 90% found once. Material: peripheral blood. The receptor set was obtained from a man between 60 and 75 years old with acute or convalescent COVID-19. Both conserved end residues are trimmed from each CDR3. The D gene is left open where the match is weak. Not all rows give a size; the values are once, few, many and, for expanded clones, a class.

.	TRBV28	.	TRBJ2-2	ASIFSVNTGELF
.	TRBV5-1	TRBD1	TRBJ1-2	ASSPGTGLRGYT
few	TRBV7-8	.	TRBJ1-4	ASSAGTVYNEKLF
.	TRBV28	.	TRBJ2-7	ASSFGRVMYEQY
.	TRBV5-8	TRBD1	TRBJ1-3	ASSRGQGGGNTIY
.	TRBV15	.	TRBJ1-4	ATSRAGTTLGKLF
.	TRBV24-1	.	TRBJ2-7	ATSDYGRDEQY
once	TRBV19	TRBD1	TRBJ1-2	ASSITDRGKYGYT
.	TRBV7-8	.	TRBJ2-7	ASSLGPDRNYEQY
.	TRBV5-1	TRBD2	TRBJ2-1	ASSFVTSGRSSYNEQF
few	TRBV15	.	TRBJ2-7	ATSRVANYEQY
medium-sized	TRBV19	.	TRBJ1-1	ASSIDQEGPLFRTEAF
.	TRBV3-1/TRBV3-2	.	TRBJ2-2	ASSSYGGNTGELF
.	TRBV5-1	TRBD2	TRBJ2-5	ASSTGLAGRETQY
.	TRBV5-1	.	TRBJ2-1	ASSRTGGDNEQF
.	TRBV4-2	TRBD1	TRBJ1-5	ASSQLLTGRNQPQH
.	TRBV6-5	TRBD1	TRBJ1-1	ASSAGQGGTEAF
.	TRBV9	TRBD1	TRBJ1-2	ASSPRQGTQHGYT
.	TRBV3-1/TRBV3-2	TRBD1	TRBJ2-5	ASSPRTGQETQY
.	TRBV24-1	.	TRBJ1-2	ATSDPTENEDGYT
once	TRBV10-2	.	TRBJ2-5	ASSSSNREETQY
.	TRBV2	.	TRBJ2-5	ASRLSGETQY
.	TRBV2	.	TRBJ1-5	ASSVRGAAHGNQPQH
.	TRBV6-6	.	TRBJ1-2	ASKRTDSNYGYT
.	TRBV5-1	.	TRBJ2-5	ASSPGDLGWTQY
.	TRBV7-3	TRBD2	TRBJ2-3	ASSLGTSGDTQY
.	TRBV28	TRBD2	TRBJ2-3	ASCPRGRTVGTDTQY
once	TRBV9	TRBD1	TRBJ2-7	ASSVVQTGAYEQY
.	TRBV15	TRBD2	TRBJ2-4	ATSREFGGSKNIQY
.	TRBV5-1	.	TRBJ1-1	ASSLAQGYTEAF
.	TRBV5-4	TRBD1	TRBJ1-1	ASPGQRTGTEAF
.	TRBV7-8	TRBD2	TRBJ2-3	ASSFLAGGLTDTQY
.	TRBV9	TRBD2	TRBJ2-3	ASSVAGRAGTDTQY
.	TRBV14	.	TRBJ2-4	ASSQDLAKNIQY
.	TRBV12-3/TRBV12-4	.	TRBJ1-4	ASRESWDEKLF
.	TRBV7-2	TRBD2	TRBJ2-1	ASSLGLAGGPNEQF
few	TRBV2	.	TRBJ2-2	ASREDRNTGELF
.	TRBV3-1/TRBV3-2	.	TRBJ2-2	ASRSGTPNTGELF
.	TRBV28	TRBD1	TRBJ1-2	ASSSGQDYGYT
few	TRBV18	.	TRBJ2-7	ASSPRGPYEQY
.	TRBV5-1	TRBD1	TRBJ1-3	ASSLAGTGGNTIY
.	TRBV5-1	TRBD1	TRBJ1-5	ASSRDRGGQPQH
.	TRBV19	.	TRBJ2-7	ASRTTSPSYEQY
.	TRBV7-3	TRBD2	TRBJ2-3	ASSLGAGVRPADTQY